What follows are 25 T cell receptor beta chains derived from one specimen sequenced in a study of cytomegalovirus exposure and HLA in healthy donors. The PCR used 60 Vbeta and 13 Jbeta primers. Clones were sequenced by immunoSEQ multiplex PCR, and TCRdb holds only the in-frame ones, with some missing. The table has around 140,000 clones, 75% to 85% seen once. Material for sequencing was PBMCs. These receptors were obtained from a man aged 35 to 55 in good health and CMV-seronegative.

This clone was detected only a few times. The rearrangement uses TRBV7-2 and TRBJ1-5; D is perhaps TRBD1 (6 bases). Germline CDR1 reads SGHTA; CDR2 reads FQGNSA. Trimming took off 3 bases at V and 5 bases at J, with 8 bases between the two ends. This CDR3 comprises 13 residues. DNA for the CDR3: TGTGCCAGCAGCTTCAAGGGGGATCAGCCCCAGCATTTT. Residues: CASSFKGDQPQHF. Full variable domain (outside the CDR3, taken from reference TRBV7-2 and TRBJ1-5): GAGVSQSPSNKVTEKGKDVELRCDPISGHTALYWYRQSLGQGLEFLIYFQGNSAPDKSGLPSDRFSAERTGGSVSTLTIQRTQQEDSAVYLCASSFKGDQPQHFGDGTRLSIL.

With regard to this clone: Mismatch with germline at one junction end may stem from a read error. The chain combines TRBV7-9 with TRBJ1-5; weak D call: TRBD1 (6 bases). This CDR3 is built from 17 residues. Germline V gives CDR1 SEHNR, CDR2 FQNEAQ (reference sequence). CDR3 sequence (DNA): TGTTCCAGCAGCTCCTTACTGACAGGTAGCCTTCATCAGCCCCAGCATTTT. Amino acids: CSSSSLLTGSLHQPQHF.

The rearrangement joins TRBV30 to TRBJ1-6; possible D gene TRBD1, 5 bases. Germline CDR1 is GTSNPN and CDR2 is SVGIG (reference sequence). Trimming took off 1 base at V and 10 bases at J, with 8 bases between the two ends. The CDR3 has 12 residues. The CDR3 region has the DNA TGTGCCTGGAGTGCAGGGTACTCACCCCTCCACTTT. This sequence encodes CAWSAGYSPLHF.

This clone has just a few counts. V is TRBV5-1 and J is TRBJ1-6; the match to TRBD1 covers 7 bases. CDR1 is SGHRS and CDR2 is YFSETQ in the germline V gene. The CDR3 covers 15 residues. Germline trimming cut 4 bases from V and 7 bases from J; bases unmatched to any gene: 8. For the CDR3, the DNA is TGCGCCAGCAGCGAGTCCTGGACAGGCAATTCACCCCTCCACTTT. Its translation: CASSESWTGNSPLHF.

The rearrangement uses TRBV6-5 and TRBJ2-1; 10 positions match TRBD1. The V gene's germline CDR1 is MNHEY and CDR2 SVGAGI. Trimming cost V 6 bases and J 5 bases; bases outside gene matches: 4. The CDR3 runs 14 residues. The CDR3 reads CASRVDRGDNEQFF. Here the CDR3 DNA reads TGTGCCAGCAGGGTGGACAGGGGGGACAATGAGCAGTTCTTC.

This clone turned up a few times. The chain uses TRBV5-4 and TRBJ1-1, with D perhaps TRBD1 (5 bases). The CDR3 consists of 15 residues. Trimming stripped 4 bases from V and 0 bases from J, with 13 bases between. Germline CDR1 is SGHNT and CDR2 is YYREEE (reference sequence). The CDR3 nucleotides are TGTGCCAGCAGCCCGCAGGGACTCCTGAACACTGAAGCTTTCTTT. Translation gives CASSPQGLLNTEAFF.

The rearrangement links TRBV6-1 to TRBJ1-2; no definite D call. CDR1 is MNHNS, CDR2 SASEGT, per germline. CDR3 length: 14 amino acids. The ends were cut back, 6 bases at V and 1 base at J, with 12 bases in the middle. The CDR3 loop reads CASREPLSNYGYTF. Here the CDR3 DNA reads TGTGCCAGCAGAGAACCTCTAAGTAACTATGGCTACACCTTC.

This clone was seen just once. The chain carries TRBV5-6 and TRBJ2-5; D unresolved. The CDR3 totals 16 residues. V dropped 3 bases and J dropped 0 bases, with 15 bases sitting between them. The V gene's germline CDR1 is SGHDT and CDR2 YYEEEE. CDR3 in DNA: TGTGCCAGCAGCTCAGGTAGATTACTGTACCAAGAGACCCAGTACTTC. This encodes CASSSGRLLYQETQYF.

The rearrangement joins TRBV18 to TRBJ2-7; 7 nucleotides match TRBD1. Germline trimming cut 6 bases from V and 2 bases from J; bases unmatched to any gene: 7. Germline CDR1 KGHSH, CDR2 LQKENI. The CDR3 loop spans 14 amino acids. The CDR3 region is CASSSAGQAYEQYF. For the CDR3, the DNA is TGTGCCAGCTCCTCCGCAGGACAGGCCTACGAGCAGTACTTC.

The CDR3 is CATSSEPGGPLQNTQYF. The CDR3 region has the DNA TGTGCCACCAGCAGCGAGCCGGGGGGGCCTTTGCAGAATACGCAGTATTTT. This chain uses TRBV15 with TRBJ2-3; 8 nucleotides match TRBD2. J was trimmed by 7 bases and V by 3 bases; bases with no gene match: 15. The CDR3 contains 17 residues. Looked up from germline, CDR1 is LNHNV and CDR2 is YYDKDF (reference sequence). Drawing the rest from reference TRBV15 and TRBJ2-3, the complete variable domain is DAMVIQNPRYQVTQFGKPVTLSCSQTLNHNVMYWYQQKSSQAPKLLFHYYDKDFNNEADTPDNFQSRRPNTSFCFLDIRSPGLGDTAMYLCATSSEPGGPLQNTQYFGPGTRLTVL.

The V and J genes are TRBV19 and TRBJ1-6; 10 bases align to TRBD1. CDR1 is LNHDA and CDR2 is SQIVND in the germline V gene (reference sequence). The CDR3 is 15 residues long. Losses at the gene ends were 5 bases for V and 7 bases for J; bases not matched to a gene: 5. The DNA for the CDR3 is TGTGCCAGTAGTCCGGGACAGGGGCAAAATTCACCCCTCCACTTT. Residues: CASSPGQGQNSPLHF.

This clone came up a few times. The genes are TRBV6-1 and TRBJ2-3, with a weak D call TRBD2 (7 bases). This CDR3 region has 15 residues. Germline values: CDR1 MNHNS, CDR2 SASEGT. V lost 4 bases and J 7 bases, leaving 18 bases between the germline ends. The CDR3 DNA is TGTGCCAGCAGTGGTTTAAGGGGGGGCGGCAATACGCAGTATTTT. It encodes CASSGLRGGGNTQYF.

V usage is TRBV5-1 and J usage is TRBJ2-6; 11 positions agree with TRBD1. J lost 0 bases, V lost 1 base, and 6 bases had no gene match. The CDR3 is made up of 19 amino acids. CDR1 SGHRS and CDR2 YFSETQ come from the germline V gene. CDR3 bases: TGCGCCAGCAGCTTGTTTGCAGGGACAGGGGGCTCTGGGGCCAACGTCCTGACTTTC. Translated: CASSLFAGTGGSGANVLTF.

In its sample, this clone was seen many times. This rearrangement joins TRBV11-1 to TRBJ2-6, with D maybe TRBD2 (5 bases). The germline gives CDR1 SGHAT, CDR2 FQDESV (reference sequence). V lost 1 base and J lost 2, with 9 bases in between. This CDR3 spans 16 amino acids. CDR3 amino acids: CASSLGPGAGANVLTF. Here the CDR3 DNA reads TGTGCCAGCAGCTTAGGTCCCGGGGCTGGGGCCAACGTCCTGACTTTC.

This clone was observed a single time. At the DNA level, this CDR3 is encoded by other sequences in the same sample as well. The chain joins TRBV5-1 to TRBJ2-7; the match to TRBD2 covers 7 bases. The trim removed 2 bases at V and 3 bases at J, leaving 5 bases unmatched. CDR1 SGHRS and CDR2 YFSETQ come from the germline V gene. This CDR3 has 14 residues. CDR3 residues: CASSLVGGSYEQYF. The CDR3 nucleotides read TGCGCCAGCAGCTTAGTGGGGGGGAGCTACGAGCAGTACTTC. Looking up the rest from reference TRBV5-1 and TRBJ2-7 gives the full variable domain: KAGVTQTPRYLIKTRGQQVTLSCSPISGHRSVSWYQQTPGQGLQFLFEYFSETQRNKGNFPGRFSGRQFSNSRSEMNVSTLELGDSALYLCASSLVGGSYEQYFGPGTRLTVT.

The CDR3 is CASSRDRAPDTQYF. CDR3 nucleotide sequence: TGTGCCTCTTCCCGGGACAGGGCCCCAGATACGCAGTATTTT. V is TRBV19 and J is TRBJ2-3, with 9 bases matching TRBD1. The V gene end was trimmed by 11 bases and the J gene end by 4 bases; junction bases not matched to a gene: 10. Looked up from germline, CDR1 is LNHDA and CDR2 is SQIVND (reference sequence). The CDR3 is 14 amino acids.

The CDR3 bases are TGTGCCAGCAGCCAAGGGGGGGGATCAGACAACTATGGCTACACCTTC. Encoded protein: CASSQGGGSDNYGYTF. J is TRBJ1-2 and V is TRBV4-2, with D possibly being TRBD1 (5 bases). CDR1 and CDR2 from the germline V gene are LGHNA and YNFKEQ. The CDR3 has 16 residues. Trimming took off 1 base at V and 2 bases at J, with 14 bases between the two ends.

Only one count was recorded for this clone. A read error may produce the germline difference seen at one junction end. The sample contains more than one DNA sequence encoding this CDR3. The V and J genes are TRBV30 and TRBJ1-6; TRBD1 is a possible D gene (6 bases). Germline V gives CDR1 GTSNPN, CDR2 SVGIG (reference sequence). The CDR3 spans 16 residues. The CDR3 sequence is CAWSPPAQGYNSPLHF. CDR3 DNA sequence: TGTGCCTGGAGTCCCCCCGCCCAGGGGTACAATTCCCCCCTCCACTTT.

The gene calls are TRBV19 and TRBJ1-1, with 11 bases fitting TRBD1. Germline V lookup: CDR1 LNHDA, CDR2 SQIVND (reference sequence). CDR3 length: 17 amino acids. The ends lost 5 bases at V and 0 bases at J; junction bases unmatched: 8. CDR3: CASSDPTGQGVNTEAFF. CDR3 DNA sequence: TGTGCCAGTAGTGACCCAACGGGACAGGGGGTGAACACTGAAGCTTTCTTT.

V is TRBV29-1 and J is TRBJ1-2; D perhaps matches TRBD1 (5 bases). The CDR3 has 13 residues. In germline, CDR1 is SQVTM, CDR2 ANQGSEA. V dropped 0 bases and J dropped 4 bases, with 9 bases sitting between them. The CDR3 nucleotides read TGCAGCGTTGAAGATACAGGTTTCTATGGCTACACCTTC. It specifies CSVEDTGFYGYTF.

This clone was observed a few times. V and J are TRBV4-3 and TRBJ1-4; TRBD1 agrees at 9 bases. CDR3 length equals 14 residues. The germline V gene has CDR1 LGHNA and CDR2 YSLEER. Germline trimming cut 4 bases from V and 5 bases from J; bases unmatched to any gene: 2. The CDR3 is CASSLQGANEKLFF. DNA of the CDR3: TGCGCCAGCAGCCTACAGGGGGCAAATGAAAAACTGTTTTTT.

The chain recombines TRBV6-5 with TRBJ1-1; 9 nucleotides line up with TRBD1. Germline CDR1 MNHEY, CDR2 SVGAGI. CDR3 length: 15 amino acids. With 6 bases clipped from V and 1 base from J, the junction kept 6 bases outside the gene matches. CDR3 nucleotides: TGTGCCAGCAGACAGGGGGCGAGTCGGAACACTGAAGCTTTCTTT. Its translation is CASRQGASRNTEAFF.

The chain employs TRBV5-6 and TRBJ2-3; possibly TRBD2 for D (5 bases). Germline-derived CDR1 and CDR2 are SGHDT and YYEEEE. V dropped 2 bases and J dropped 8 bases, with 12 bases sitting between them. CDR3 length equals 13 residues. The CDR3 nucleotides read TGTGCCAGCAGCTTTGGGCGGGCAGGTACGCAGTATTTT. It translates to CASSFGRAGTQYF.

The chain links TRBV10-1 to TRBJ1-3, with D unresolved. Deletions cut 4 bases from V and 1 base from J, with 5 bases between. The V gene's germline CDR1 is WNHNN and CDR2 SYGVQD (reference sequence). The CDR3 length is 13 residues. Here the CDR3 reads CASSGGSGNTIYF. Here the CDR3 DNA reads TGCGCCAGCAGTGGAGGGTCTGGAAACACCATATATTTT.

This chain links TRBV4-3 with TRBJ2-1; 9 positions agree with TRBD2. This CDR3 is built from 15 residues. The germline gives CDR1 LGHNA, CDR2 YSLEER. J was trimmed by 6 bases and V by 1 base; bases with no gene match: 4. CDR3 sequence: CASSQVAGVSNEQFF. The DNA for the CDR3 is TGCGCCAGCAGCCAAGTAGCGGGGGTGTCCAATGAGCAGTTCTTC.